This TCR beta chain is from a study of T cell repertoires in cytomegalovirus infection. One entry per CDR3 protein, called by TCRdb with MiXCR from the reads. Of hundreds of thousands of distinct CDR3 sequences in the sample, less than 40% were seen once. Germline-derived CDR1 and CDR2 are MGHRA and YSYEKL. The CDR3 covers 16 residues. As to this clonotype: A read error may account for a junction end that differs from germline.

Sample: PBMCs. The receptor's source is a human donor in good health (CMV status not recorded). Some clones in this sample may be carry-over from other donors' samples. V is TRBV4-1 and J is TRBJ2-1, with D tentatively TRBD1 (5 bases). The CDR3 nucleotides read TGTGCCAGCAGCCAAGAAAAGGGGTGGCCCTACAATGAGCAGTTCTTC. Residues: CASSQEKGWPYNEQFF.